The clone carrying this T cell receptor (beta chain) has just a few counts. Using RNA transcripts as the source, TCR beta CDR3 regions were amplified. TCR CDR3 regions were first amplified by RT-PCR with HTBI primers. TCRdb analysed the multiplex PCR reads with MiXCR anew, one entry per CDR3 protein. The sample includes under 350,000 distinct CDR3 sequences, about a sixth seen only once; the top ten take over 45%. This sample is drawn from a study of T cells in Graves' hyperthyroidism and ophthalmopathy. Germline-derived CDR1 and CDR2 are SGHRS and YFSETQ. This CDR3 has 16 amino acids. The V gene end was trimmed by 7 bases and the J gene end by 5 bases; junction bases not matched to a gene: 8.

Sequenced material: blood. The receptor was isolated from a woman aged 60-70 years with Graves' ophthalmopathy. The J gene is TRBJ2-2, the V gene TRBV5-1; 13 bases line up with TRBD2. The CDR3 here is CASGPRLAGGTGELFF. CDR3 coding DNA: TGCGCCAGCGGCCCGAGACTAGCGGGAGGAACCGGGGAGCTGTTTTTT.